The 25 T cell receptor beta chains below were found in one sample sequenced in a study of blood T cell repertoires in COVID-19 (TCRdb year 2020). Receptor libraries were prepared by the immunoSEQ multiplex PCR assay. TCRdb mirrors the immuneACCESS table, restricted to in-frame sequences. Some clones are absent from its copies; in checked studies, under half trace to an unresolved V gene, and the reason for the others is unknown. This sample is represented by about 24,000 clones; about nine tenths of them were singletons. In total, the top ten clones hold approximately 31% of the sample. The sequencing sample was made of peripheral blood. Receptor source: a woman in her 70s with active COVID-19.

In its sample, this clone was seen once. CDR3 sequence: CASSQGLASNTGELFF. CDR3 in DNA: TGTGCCAGCAGTCAAGGACTAGCATCGAACACCGGGGAGCTGTTTTTT. The V and J genes are TRBV7-2 and TRBJ2-2; 8 bases agree with TRBD2. The CDR3 length is 16 residues. With V trimmed by 6 bases and J by 0 bases, 6 bases remained unmatched. In germline, CDR1 is SGHTA, CDR2 FQGNSA.

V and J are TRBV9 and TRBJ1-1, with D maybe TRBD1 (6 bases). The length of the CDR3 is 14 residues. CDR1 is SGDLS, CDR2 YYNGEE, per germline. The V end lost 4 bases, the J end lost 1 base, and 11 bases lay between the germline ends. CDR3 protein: CASSSKTGNTEAFF. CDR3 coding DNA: TGTGCCAGCAGCTCTAAGACAGGGAACACTGAAGCTTTCTTT.

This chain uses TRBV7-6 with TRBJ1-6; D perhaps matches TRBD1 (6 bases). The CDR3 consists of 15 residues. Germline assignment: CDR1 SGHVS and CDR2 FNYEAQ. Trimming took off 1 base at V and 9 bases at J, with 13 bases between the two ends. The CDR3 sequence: CASSLGTALGSPLHF. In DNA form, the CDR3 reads TGTGCCAGCAGCTTAGGGACAGCCTTAGGTTCACCCCTCCACTTT.

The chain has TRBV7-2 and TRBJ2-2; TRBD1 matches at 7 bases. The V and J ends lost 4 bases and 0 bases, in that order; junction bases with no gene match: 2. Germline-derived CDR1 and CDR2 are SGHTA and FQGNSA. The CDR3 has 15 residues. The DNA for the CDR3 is TGTGCCAGCAGCTGGGGACAGCCGAACACCGGGGAGCTGTTTTTT. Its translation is CASSWGQPNTGELFF.

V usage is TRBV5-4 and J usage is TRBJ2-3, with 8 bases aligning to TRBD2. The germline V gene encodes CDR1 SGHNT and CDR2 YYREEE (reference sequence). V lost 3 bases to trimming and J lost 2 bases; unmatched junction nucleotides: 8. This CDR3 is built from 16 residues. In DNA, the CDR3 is TGTGCCAGCAGCTCCTTAGCGGGGCGGTACACAGATACGCAGTATTTT. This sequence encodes CASSSLAGRYTDTQYF.

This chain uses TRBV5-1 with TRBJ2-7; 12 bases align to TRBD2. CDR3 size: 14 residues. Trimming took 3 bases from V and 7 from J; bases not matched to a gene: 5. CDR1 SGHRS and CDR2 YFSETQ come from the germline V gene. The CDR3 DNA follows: TGCGCCAGCAGCTCTAGCGGGGGGGCCTGGGAGCAGTACTTC. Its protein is CASSSSGGAWEQYF.

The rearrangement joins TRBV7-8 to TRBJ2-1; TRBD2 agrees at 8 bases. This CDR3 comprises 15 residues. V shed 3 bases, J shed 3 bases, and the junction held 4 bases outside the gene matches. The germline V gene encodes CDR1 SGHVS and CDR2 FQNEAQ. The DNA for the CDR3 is TGTGCCAGCAGCTTGCGGGGGGCCCTCTACAATGAGCAGTTCTTC. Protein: CASSLRGALYNEQFF.

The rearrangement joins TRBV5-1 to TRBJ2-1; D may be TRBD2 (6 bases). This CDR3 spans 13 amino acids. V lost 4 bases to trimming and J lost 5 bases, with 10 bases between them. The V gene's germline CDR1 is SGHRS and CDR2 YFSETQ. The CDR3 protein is CASSKTSDNEQFF. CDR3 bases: TGCGCCAGCAGCAAGACTAGTGACAATGAGCAGTTCTTC.

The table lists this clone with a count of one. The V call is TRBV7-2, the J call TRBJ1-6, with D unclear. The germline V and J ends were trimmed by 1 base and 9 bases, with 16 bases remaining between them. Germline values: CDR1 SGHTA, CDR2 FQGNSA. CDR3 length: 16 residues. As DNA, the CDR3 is TGTGCCAGCAGCTTAGTCCCAGTTGGGGAGGGTTCACCCCTCCACTTT. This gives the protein CASSLVPVGEGSPLHF.

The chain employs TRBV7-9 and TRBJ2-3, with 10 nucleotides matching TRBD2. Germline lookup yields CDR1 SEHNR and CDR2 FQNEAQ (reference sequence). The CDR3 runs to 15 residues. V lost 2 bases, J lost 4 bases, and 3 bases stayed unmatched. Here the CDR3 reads CASSLSGGVPDTQYF. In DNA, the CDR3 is TGTGCCAGCAGCTTAAGCGGGGGGGTCCCAGATACGCAGTATTTT. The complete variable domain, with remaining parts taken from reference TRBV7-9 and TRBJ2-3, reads DTGVSQNPRHKITKRGQNVTFRCDPISEHNRLYWYRQTLGQGPEFLTYFQNEAQLEKSRLLSDRFSAERPKGSFSTLEIQRTEQGDSAMYLCASSLSGGVPDTQYFGPGTRLTVL.

CDR3 sequence: CASSEGLAINEQFF. The CDR3 DNA sequence: TGTGCCAGCAGTGAAGGACTAGCTATCAATGAGCAGTTCTTC. The chain joins TRBV2 to TRBJ2-1; 7 nucleotides align to TRBD2. The CDR3 consists of 14 residues. The germline gives CDR1 SNHLY, CDR2 FYNNEI. Unmatched junction bases numbered 3, after V lost 1 base and J lost 6 bases.

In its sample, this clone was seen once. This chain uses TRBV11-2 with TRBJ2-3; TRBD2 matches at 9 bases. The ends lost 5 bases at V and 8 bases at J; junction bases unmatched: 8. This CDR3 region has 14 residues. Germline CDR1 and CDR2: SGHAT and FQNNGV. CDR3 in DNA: TGTGCCAGCAGCACTATTGGACTAGCGAGTACGCAGTATTTT. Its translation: CASSTIGLASTQYF.

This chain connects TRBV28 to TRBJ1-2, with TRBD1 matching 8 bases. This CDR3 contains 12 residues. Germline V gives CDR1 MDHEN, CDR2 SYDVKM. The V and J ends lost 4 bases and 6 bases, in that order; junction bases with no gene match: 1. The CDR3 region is CASSWDRHGYTF. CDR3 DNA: TGTGCCAGCAGTTGGGACAGGCATGGCTACACCTTC.

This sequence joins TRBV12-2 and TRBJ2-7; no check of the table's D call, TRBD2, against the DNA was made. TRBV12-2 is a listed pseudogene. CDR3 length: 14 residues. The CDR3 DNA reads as TGTGCAAGTCGCTTACCGGGGGGGGACTACGAGCAGTACTTC. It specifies CASRLPGGDYEQYF.

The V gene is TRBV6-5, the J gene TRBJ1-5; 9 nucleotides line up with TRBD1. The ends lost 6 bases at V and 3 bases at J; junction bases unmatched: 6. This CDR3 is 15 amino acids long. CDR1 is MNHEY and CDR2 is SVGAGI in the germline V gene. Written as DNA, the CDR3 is TGTGCCAGCAGATCCGGGACAGGGTTCAATCAGCCCCAGCATTTT. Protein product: CASRSGTGFNQPQHF.

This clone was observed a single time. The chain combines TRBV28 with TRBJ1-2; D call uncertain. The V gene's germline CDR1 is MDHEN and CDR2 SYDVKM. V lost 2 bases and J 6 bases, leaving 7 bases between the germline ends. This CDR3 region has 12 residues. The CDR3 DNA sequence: TGTGCCAGCAGTTTACCGGTGAATGGCTACACCTTC. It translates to CASSLPVNGYTF.

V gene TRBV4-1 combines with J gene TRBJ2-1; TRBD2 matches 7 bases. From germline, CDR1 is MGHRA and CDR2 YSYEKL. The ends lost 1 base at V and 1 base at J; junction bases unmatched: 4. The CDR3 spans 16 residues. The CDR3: CASSQGFSGSYNEQFF. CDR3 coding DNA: TGCGCCAGCAGCCAAGGGTTTAGCGGGTCCTACAATGAGCAGTTCTTC.

The CDR3 sequence is CASSYSVGTQYF. The CDR3 DNA reads TGTGCCAGCAGTTACTCGGTCGGGACCCAGTACTTC. The genes are TRBV6-2 or TRBV6-3 and TRBJ2-5; D remains unclear. V lost 0 bases, J lost 7 bases, and 6 bases lay in between. Germline V gives CDR1 MNHEY, CDR2 SVGEGT. The CDR3 loop spans 12 amino acids.

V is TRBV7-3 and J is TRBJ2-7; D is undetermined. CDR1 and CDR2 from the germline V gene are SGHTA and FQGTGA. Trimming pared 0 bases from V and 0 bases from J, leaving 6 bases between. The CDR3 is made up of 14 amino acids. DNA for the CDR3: TGTGCCAGCAGCTTAACCAGGAACTCCTACGAGCAGTACTTC. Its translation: CASSLTRNSYEQYF. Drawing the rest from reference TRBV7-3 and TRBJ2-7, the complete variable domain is GAGVSQTPSNKVTEKGKYVELRCDPISGHTALYWYRQSLGQGPEFLIYFQGTGAADDSGLPNDRFFAVRPEGSVSTLKIQRTERGDSAVYLCASSLTRNSYEQYFGPGTRLTVT.

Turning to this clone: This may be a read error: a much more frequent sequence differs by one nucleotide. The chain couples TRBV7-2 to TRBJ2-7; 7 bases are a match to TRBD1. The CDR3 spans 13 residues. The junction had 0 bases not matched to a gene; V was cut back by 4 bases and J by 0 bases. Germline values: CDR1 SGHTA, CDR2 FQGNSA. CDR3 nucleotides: TGTGCCAGCAGCTGGGACAGCTCCTACGAGCAGTACTTC. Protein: CASSWDSSYEQYF.

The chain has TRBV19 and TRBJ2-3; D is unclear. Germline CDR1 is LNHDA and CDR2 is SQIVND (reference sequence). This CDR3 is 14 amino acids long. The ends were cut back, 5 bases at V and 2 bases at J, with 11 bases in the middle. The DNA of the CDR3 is TGTGCCAGTAGTGAACAGAGTTACACAGATACGCAGTATTTT. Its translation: CASSEQSYTDTQYF.

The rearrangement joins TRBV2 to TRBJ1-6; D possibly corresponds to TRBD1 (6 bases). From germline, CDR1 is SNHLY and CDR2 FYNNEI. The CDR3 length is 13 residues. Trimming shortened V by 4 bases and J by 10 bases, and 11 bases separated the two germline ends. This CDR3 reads CASSVQGYSPLHF. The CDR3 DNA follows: TGTGCCAGCAGTGTCCAGGGGTACTCACCCCTCCACTTT.

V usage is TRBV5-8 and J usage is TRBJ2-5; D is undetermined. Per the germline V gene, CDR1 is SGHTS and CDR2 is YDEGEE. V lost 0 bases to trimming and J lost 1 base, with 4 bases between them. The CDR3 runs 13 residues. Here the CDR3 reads CASSLVAQETQYF. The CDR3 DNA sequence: TGTGCCAGCAGCTTGGTGGCCCAAGAGACCCAGTACTTC.

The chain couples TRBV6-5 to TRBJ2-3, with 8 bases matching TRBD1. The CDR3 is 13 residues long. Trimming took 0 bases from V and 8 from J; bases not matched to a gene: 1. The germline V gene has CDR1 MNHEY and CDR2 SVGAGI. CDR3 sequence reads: CASSYSDRGTQYF. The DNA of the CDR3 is TGTGCCAGCAGTTACTCTGACAGGGGTACGCAGTATTTT.

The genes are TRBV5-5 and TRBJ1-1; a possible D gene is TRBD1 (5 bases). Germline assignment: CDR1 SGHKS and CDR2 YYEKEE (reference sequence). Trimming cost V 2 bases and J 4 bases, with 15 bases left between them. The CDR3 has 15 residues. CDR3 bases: TGTGCCAGCAGCTTAATCAGGGCCGGGGGCACTGAAGCTTTCTTT. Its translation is CASSLIRAGGTEAFF.